A selection of T cell receptor beta chains follows, all from one sample in a study of immune reconstitution after stem cell transplant in scleroderma. TCRdb reprocessed the RT-PCR reads with MiXCR, giving one entry per CDR3 protein. This sample has some 2,200 distinct CDR3 sequences, with around 6% found just once. The material was obtained before or after autologous hematopoietic stem cell transplantation (not recorded which). The receptors come from a female donor with systemic sclerosis. CDR3s include the opening cysteine and the closing phenylalanine or tryptophan. The D gene is left open where the match is weak.

V,J,D,CDR3
TRBV28,TRBJ2-3,TRBD2,CASSQAGGLPDTQYF
TRBV6-5,TRBJ1-2,TRBD1,CASSSRTGGYYGYTF
TRBV6-1,TRBJ1-5,-,CASSERVQPQHF
TRBV5-1,TRBJ2-7,TRBD2,CASSPLADSSYEQYF
TRBV15,TRBJ1-2,-,CATSSNGVQGLWYGYAF